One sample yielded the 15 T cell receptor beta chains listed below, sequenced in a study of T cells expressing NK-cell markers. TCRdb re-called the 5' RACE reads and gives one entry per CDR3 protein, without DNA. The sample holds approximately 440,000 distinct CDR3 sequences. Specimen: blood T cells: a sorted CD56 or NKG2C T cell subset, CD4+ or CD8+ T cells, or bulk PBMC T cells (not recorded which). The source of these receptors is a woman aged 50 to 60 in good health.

The CDR3 sequence is CASLLQGLAVNEQFF. The chain couples TRBV12-3 or TRBV12-4 to TRBJ2-1; absent DNA, TCRdb's TRBD2 call cannot be checked. The length of the CDR3 is 15 residues.

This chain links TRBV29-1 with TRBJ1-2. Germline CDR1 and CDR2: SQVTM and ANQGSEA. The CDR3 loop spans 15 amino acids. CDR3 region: CSVEGGLGRPYGYTF.

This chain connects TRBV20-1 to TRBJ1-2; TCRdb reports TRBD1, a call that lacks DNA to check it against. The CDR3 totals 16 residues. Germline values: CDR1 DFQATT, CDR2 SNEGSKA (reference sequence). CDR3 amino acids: CSARALDRGRTYGYTF.

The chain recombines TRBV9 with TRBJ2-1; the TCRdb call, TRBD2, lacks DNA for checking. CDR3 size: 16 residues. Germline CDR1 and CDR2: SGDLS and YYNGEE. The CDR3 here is CASSVQGTSGNNEQFF.

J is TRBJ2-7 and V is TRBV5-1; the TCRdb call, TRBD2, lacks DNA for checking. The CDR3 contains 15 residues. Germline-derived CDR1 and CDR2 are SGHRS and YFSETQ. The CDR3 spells CASSLVAGGSYEQYF.

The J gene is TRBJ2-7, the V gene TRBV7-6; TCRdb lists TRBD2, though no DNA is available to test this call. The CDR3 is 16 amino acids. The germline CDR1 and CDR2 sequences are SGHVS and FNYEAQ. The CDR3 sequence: CASSRGGLAGEGEQYF.

CDR3 amino acids: CASRGGRAQPQHF. The gene calls are TRBV2 and TRBJ1-5; there is no DNA to check the TCRdb D call of TRBD1. Looked up from germline, CDR1 is SNHLY and CDR2 is FYNNEI. There are 13 residues in the CDR3.

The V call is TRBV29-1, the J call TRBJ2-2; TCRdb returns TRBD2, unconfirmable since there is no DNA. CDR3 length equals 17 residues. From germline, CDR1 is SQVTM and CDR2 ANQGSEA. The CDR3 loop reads CSVKTVSGSTNTGELFF.

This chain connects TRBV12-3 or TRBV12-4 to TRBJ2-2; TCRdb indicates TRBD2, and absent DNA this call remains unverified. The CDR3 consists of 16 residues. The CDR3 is CASSTRLAGLTGELFF.

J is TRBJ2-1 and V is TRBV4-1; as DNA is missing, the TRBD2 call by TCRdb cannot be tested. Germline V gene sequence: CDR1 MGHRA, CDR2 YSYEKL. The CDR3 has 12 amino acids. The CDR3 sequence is CASSQGGVRQFF.

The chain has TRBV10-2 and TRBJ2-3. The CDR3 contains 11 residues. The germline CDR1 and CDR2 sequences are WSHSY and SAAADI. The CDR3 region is CASLATDTQYF.

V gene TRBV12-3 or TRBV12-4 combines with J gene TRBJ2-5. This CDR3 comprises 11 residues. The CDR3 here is CASSFKETQYF.

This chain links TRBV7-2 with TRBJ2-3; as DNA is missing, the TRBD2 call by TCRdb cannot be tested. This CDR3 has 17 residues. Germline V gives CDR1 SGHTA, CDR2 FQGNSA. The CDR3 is CASSIQTGTSFSDTQYF.

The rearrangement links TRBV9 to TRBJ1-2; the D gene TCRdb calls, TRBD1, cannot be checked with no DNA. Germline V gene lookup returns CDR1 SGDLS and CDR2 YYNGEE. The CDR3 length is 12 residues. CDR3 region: CASLSRAYGYTF.

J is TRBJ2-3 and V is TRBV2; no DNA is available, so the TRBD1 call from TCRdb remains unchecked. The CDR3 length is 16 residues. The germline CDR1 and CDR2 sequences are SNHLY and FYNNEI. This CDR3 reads CASSGGQALRTDTQYF.